A selection of T cell receptor beta chains follows, all from one sample in a study of control samples from healthy donors and cancer patients. Sequencing was performed with immunoSEQ multiplex PCR; in TCRdb, only in-frame clones are kept and a portion is missing. This repertoire shows roughly 130,000 clones, about 95% found once; its top ten account for approximately 4%. Sequencing was performed on blood. These receptors were obtained from a young man in good health. CDR3s leave out the opening cysteine and the closing phenylalanine or tryptophan. The order of the fields is CDR3 protein, D gene, V gene, J gene, CDR3 length. The D gene is left open where the match is weak.

ASSAGPDYEQY	NA	TRBV5-4	TRBJ2-7	11
ATSRDMGQGETQY	NA	TRBV15	TRBJ2-5	13
ASSSRQAFSGNTIY	NA	TRBV7-6	TRBJ1-3	14
ASSFLGGRRRTEAF	NA	TRBV28	TRBJ1-1	14
ASSNPGGQGSPYGYT	NA	TRBV21-1	TRBJ1-2	15
ATSRRDRAFSGNTIY	TRBD1	TRBV15	TRBJ1-3	15
ASSLSSRVPDTQY	NA	TRBV13	TRBJ2-3	13
ASSVGRHHNSPLH	NA	TRBV9	TRBJ1-6	13
ASMTGATYEQY	TRBD1	TRBV10-2	TRBJ2-7	11
AISESRFTSGGGNEQY	TRBD2	TRBV10-3	TRBJ2-7	16
ASSLVWGGTGELF	TRBD2	TRBV7-6	TRBJ2-2	13
ASSPSYRVGETQY	NA	TRBV18	TRBJ2-5	13
AWSGLGPDTEAF	NA	TRBV30	TRBJ1-1	12
ASSIGQTQY	NA	TRBV19	TRBJ2-5	9
ASSLGSPLGYT	NA	TRBV3-1/TRBV3-2	TRBJ1-2	11
ASSFRYNSPLH	NA	TRBV7-2	TRBJ1-6	11
ASSVLPHQPQH	NA	TRBV12-3/TRBV12-4	TRBJ1-5	11
ASRGVSSYEQY	NA	TRBV6-5	TRBJ2-7	11
ASSLSGYEQY	NA	TRBV27	TRBJ2-7	10
ASSEVGARGNTIY	NA	TRBV5-1	TRBJ1-3	13
ASSQGGHSPLH	NA	TRBV4-1	TRBJ1-6	11
ASSVAPGVDEQY	NA	TRBV9	TRBJ2-7	12
ASSYLPRTAQETQY	NA	TRBV6-5	TRBJ2-5	14
AWGEGETQY	NA	TRBV30	TRBJ2-5	9
ASSHLVRTIANQPQH	NA	TRBV23-1	TRBJ1-5	15
ASSPGERTYEQY	NA	TRBV18	TRBJ2-7	12
ASSADTNTEAF	NA	TRBV2	TRBJ1-1	11
ASSLDGPHYGYT	NA	TRBV7-2	TRBJ1-2	12
ASSYSGRVNQPQH	NA	TRBV6-2/TRBV6-3	TRBJ1-5	13
ASSLGTSGSEQF	NA	TRBV11-2	TRBJ2-1	12
ASSLGVYIQETQY	NA	TRBV7-6	TRBJ2-5	13
ATAGGNTDTQY	NA	TRBV19	TRBJ2-3	11
ASSFRPTSSYEQY	NA	TRBV5-5	TRBJ2-7	13
ASSFTGNYGYT	NA	TRBV27	TRBJ1-2	11
AWSSQGATEAF	TRBD1	TRBV30	TRBJ1-1	11
ASSLQENTEAF	NA	TRBV7-7	TRBJ1-1	11
ASSWRGNTEAF	NA	TRBV5-1	TRBJ1-1	11
AWSVLGQGSGYT	TRBD1	TRBV30	TRBJ1-2	12
ASSLVGQAPYEQY	NA	TRBV11-3	TRBJ2-7	13
ASSQVEAGPTGELF	NA	TRBV4-3	TRBJ2-2	14
ASSGSLNQPQH	NA	TRBV7-2	TRBJ1-5	11
ASSQVVGGPYNEQF	NA	TRBV4-3	TRBJ2-1	14
ASSFPPGGRNIQY	TRBD1	TRBV19	TRBJ2-4	13
ASSVGRDPTWKSPLH	NA	TRBV9	TRBJ1-6	15
ASSATVSSYNEQF	NA	TRBV19	TRBJ2-1	13
ASSWSSMETQY	NA	TRBV5-4	TRBJ2-5	11